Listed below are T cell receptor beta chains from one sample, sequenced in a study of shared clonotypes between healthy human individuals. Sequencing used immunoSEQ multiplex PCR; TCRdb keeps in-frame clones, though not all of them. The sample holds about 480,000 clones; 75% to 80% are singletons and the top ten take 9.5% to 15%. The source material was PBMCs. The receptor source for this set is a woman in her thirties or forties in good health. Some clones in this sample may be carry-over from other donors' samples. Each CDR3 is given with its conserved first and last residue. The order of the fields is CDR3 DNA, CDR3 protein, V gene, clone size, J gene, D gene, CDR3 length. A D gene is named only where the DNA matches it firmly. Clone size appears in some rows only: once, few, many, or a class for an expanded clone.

TGCGCCAGCAGCGGGACGGGCTTCAATGAAAAACTGTTTTTT CASSGTGFNEKLFF TRBV5-1 NA TRBJ1-4 NA 14
TGTGCCAGCAGGGGGTTGGAAGCTTTCTTT CASRGLEAFF TRBV2 few TRBJ1-1 NA 10
TGTGCCAGCAGCAGGGACTTCGGGGCCTCCTACGAGCAGTACTTC CASSRDFGASYEQYF TRBV5-4 NA TRBJ2-7 NA 15
TGTGCCAGCAGCGTACCGACTAGCGTGACGGACACCGGGGAGCTGTTTTTT CASSVPTSVTDTGELFF TRBV7-3 NA TRBJ2-2 TRBD2 17
TGTGCCACCAGCAGAGGTGGGGAATCCTTCTATGGCTACACCTTC CATSRGGESFYGYTF TRBV15 NA TRBJ1-2 NA 15
TGTGCCAGCCTCGGACAGGAAACCTACGAGCAGTACTTC CASLGQETYEQYF TRBV2 NA TRBJ2-7 TRBD1 13
TGTGCCAGCAGCTTCCCTTCCCGGGGGCCAGAGCACAGGGTAGATACGCAGTATTTT CASSFPSRGPEHRVDTQYF TRBV7-2 NA TRBJ2-3 NA 19
TGTGCCAGCAGTCCAGCATCCTACGAGCAGTACTTC CASSPASYEQYF TRBV6-6 NA TRBJ2-7 NA 12
TGTGCCAGCAGCTTGAAGAACAGGGTGGGCGAAAAACTGTTTTTT CASSLKNRVGEKLFF TRBV5-8 NA TRBJ1-4 NA 15
TGTGCCAGCTCACGTTCCGGGGGCACCGGGGAGCTGTTTTTT CASSRSGGTGELFF TRBV18 few TRBJ2-2 NA 14
TGCGCCAGCAGCTTGGGGACTAGCGGCTCCTACGAGCAGTACTTC CASSLGTSGSYEQYF TRBV5-1 NA TRBJ2-7 TRBD2 15
TGTGCCAGCAGCCCGGGCTGGGGGGGGTCCTACGAGCAGTACTTC CASSPGWGGSYEQYF TRBV5-5 many TRBJ2-7 TRBD2 15
TGTGCCAGCAGTCCCCCCGCTAGCGGGAACGAGCAGTTCTTC CASSPPASGNEQFF TRBV27 NA TRBJ2-1 TRBD2 14
TGTGCCAGCAGGTTCCTGGGACCATCCCTCAGGGCGACCCGAACCTACAATGAGCAGTTCTTC CASRFLGPSLRATRTYNEQFF TRBV28 once TRBJ2-1 NA 21
TGTGCCTGGAGTGTAACAGATAGCAATCAGCCCCAGCATTTT CAWSVTDSNQPQHF TRBV30 few TRBJ1-5 NA 14
TGCGCCAGCAGCCAGAAAACAACCTTGGCTAACTATGGCTACACCTTC CASSQKTTLANYGYTF TRBV4-1 NA TRBJ1-2 NA 16
TGCGCCAGCAGCCCCGGACTGTCCTACGAGCAGTACTTC CASSPGLSYEQYF TRBV4-1 NA TRBJ2-7 NA 13
TGCGCCAGCAGCCAAGATCCAATCAGCGGGCGGGAGCTGTTTTTT CASSQDPISGRELFF TRBV4-3 NA TRBJ2-2 NA 15
TGTGCCAGCACGCTAGCGGGAGGCACGGAGCAGTTCTTC CASTLAGGTEQFF TRBV6-1 NA TRBJ2-1 TRBD2 13
TGTGCCTGGGGGGTGACAGGGATACCCGGGGAGCTGTTTTTT CAWGVTGIPGELFF TRBV30 NA TRBJ2-2 TRBD1 14
TGTGCCAGCAGCGAGGCGGGGATGGGAGAGACCCAGTACTTC CASSEAGMGETQYF TRBV6-1 NA TRBJ2-5 NA 14
TGCGCCAGCAGCCCGAGGGTCAGTAACAATGAGCAGTTCTTC CASSPRVSNNEQFF TRBV5-1 NA TRBJ2-1 NA 14
TGTGCCAGCAGTCTGCGGATGAGCAATCAGCCCCAGCATTTT CASSLRMSNQPQHF TRBV28 few TRBJ1-5 NA 14
TGTGCCACCAGCAGAGCTCCTAGCGGGAGGTACGAGCAGTACTTC CATSRAPSGRYEQYF TRBV15 NA TRBJ2-7 TRBD2 15
TGTGCCAGCAGTTTACCTGGACTAGCCGGAGGGGAGACCCAGTACTTC CASSLPGLAGGETQYF TRBV28 NA TRBJ2-5 TRBD2 16
TGCGCCAGCAGCTTGGGGACAGGGGATGGCTACACCTTC CASSLGTGDGYTF TRBV5-1 NA TRBJ1-2 TRBD1 13
TGCGCCAGCAGCTTGGTACAGGGCCGTGGGGATACGCAGTATTTT CASSLVQGRGDTQYF TRBV5-1 NA TRBJ2-3 NA 15
TGTGCCAGCTCACCAGGACCCAGGGGGAGGGAGACCCAGTACTTC CASSPGPRGRETQYF TRBV18 NA TRBJ2-5 NA 15
TGTGCCAGTAGCTTCGCGGGAGTTGGGACAGATACGCAGTATTTT CASSFAGVGTDTQYF TRBV19 few TRBJ2-3 TRBD2 15
TGTGCCAGCAGCGCTAACAGAGTCCTCCAAGAGACCCAGTACTTC CASSANRVLQETQYF TRBV6-1 NA TRBJ2-5 NA 15
TGCGCCAGCAGCTCTAGCGGTCACACAGATACGCAGTATTTT CASSSSGHTDTQYF TRBV5-1 NA TRBJ2-3 TRBD2 14
TGCAGCGTTCCGGGCAGGGGCTACGAGCAGTACTTC CSVPGRGYEQYF TRBV29-1 NA TRBJ2-7 NA 12
TGTGCCAGCAGCTTAGCGCTCCTAGCGTCCCCAGATACGCAGTATTTT CASSLALLASPDTQYF TRBV7-8 NA TRBJ2-3 NA 16
TGTGCCAGCAGCTCCCGGCTAGCGGGAGAAGGTCACTACAATGAGCAGTTCTTC CASSSRLAGEGHYNEQFF TRBV7-2 NA TRBJ2-1 TRBD2 18
TGTGCCAGCAGCTTAGCGCGCAGACAAGAAGCTTTCTTT CASSLARRQEAFF TRBV7-6 NA TRBJ1-1 NA 13
TGTGCCATCAGTGAGTCGGGGTACGAGCAGTACTTC CAISESGYEQYF TRBV10-3 few TRBJ2-7 NA 12
TGTGCCAGCAGTCCCAGACAGCGCAATCAGCCCCAGCATTTT CASSPRQRNQPQHF TRBV27 NA TRBJ1-5 NA 14
TGTGCCAGCAGTTACTCGAGGGTAGTGTCCCACGAGCAGTACTTC CASSYSRVVSHEQYF TRBV6-5 NA TRBJ2-7 NA 15
TGTGCCAGCAGCTTAGTAACCCCGAGCGGGCATGACAATGAGCAGTTCTTC CASSLVTPSGHDNEQFF TRBV7-6 NA TRBJ2-1 NA 17
TGTGCCAGCAGCCCAAGGGGAAGGTGGTACGATGGAAACACCATATATTTT CASSPRGRWYDGNTIYF TRBV9 NA TRBJ1-3 NA 17
TGTGCCAGCAGCTTAGCGCGGTTCGGGACAGGGGGCCGGACCGGGGAGCTGTTTTTT CASSLARFGTGGRTGELFF TRBV7-8 NA TRBJ2-2 TRBD1 19
TGTGCCAGTAGTTCTACTAACACCGGGGAGCTGTTTTTT CASSSTNTGELFF TRBV19 NA TRBJ2-2 NA 13
TGTGCCTGGACCCCCCGATGGAGGGATCGGACCGGGGAGCTGTTTTTT CAWTPRWRDRTGELFF TRBV30 NA TRBJ2-2 NA 16
TGTGCCAGCAGCTTGTCCGGACAGGGGGCGGGTGAGCAGTTCTTC CASSLSGQGAGEQFF TRBV7-8 NA TRBJ2-1 TRBD1 15
TGTGCCAGCAGCGTAGACCCGGGAGGCCACAATGAGCAGTTCTTC CASSVDPGGHNEQFF TRBV9 once TRBJ2-1 TRBD2 15
TGTGCCAGCAGCGTCGGACTAGCGGGAGGGCCGGATACGCAGTATTTT CASSVGLAGGPDTQYF TRBV9 NA TRBJ2-3 TRBD2 16
TGCAGCGCCCTAACTGGGTACACTGAAGCTTTCTTT CSALTGYTEAFF TRBV29-1 NA TRBJ1-1 NA 12
TGTGCCAGCAGCCCGCTCCGGGACAGTCCCTACGAGCAGTACTTC CASSPLRDSPYEQYF TRBV11-2 NA TRBJ2-7 TRBD1 15
TGTGCCACCCGGGGGGGGCGCCACGAGCAGTACTTC CATRGGRHEQYF TRBV28 NA TRBJ2-7 TRBD2 12
TGTGCCAGCAGCTTTTCGGCGGGAGGCACAGATACGCAGTATTTT CASSFSAGGTDTQYF TRBV7-2 NA TRBJ2-3 TRBD2 15
TGTGCCAGTAGTATAAGGCACAGCGGCGTCGCAGCCCCGAACACTGAAGCTTTCTTT CASSIRHSGVAAPNTEAFF TRBV19 NA TRBJ1-1 NA 19
TGTGCCAGCAGCTTACAAGAAACAGATACGCAGTATTTT CASSLQETDTQYF TRBV7-2 few TRBJ2-3 NA 13
TGTGCCAGCAGCCCTCGGACAGGCGTGGGCGGCTACACCTTC CASSPRTGVGGYTF TRBV7-2 once TRBJ1-2 TRBD1 14
TGTGCCAGCTCACGCACAGGGGGCTACTCAATCGGGGAGCTGTTTTTT CASSRTGGYSIGELFF TRBV18 once TRBJ2-2 TRBD1 16
TGCGCCAGCAGCTTGGTCGGGGGCGGGGAGCTGTTTTTT CASSLVGGGELFF TRBV5-1 NA TRBJ2-2 NA 13
TGTGCCAGCAGCCTACACGTCGGAAGCTCCTACGAGCAGTACTTC CASSLHVGSSYEQYF TRBV14 NA TRBJ2-7 NA 15
TGTGCCTGGAGTGCGCGAAGCGGAGGGACAGATACGCAGTATTTT CAWSARSGGTDTQYF TRBV30 NA TRBJ2-3 NA 15
TGTGCCAGTAGTCCCTACAGGGAGATAACCTACGAGCAGTACTTC CASSPYREITYEQYF TRBV19 NA TRBJ2-7 NA 15
TGTGCCATCCGTTTGACAGGAGTTAGCACAGATACGCAGTATTTT CAIRLTGVSTDTQYF TRBV10-3 NA TRBJ2-3 NA 15